This TCR beta chain comes out of a study of shared clonotypes between healthy human individuals. The study, taken as a whole, reports: Naive subsets usually exceeded memory subsets in estimated richness. Tissues were not sampled, only blood, and their repertoires likely differ.

In regard to this clone: Its antigen is currently unknown.

Naive-designated CD8 cells lacked CD45RO, were positively enriched for CCR7, and omitted terminally differentiated effector memory CD45RA+ cells. Using immunoSEQ multiplex PCR, the repertoire was profiled, and TCRdb retains in-frame clones only, with some absent. Of some 2 million clones listed, just under 95% are singletons. Specimen: naive CD8+ T cells sorted from blood. The sequence came from a man younger than 35 in good health.

CDR3 DNA sequence: TGCGCCAGCAGTGATCCCCTGGGGCCAGAGACCCAGTACTTC. Protein sequence: CASSDPLGPETQYF. This rearrangement joins TRBV10-1 to TRBJ2-5, with a possible D match to TRBD1 (5 bases). This CDR3 has 14 residues. CDR1 WNHNN and CDR2 SYGVQD come from the germline V gene (reference sequence). The V gene lost 3 bases and the J gene lost 4 bases, with 12 bases spanning the gap.